The rows below give T cell receptor beta chains drawn from one sample of a study of ipilimumab plus nivolumab after autologous stem cell transplantation. Sequenced by immunoSEQ multiplex PCR; TCRdb stores in-frame clones only, minus some. The data show around 20,000 clones, 77% seen once. The material was PBMCs, obtained in a trial of ipilimumab plus nivolumab as post-transplant consolidation. These receptors originate from a male donor with diffuse large B-cell lymphoma. CDR3s include the opening cysteine and the closing phenylalanine or tryptophan. The D gene is left open where the match is weak. Only part of the rows carry a size: once, few, many, or a class if the clone is expanded.

TRBJ1-3 | - | TRBV2 | TRBD1 | TGTGCCAGCACTGGGACAGGCCAATCTGGAAACACCATATATTTT | CASTGTGQSGNTIYF
TRBJ1-2 | - | TRBV14 | TRBD1 | TGTGCCAGCAGCCAACAGGGGGGCTATGGCTACACCTTC | CASSQQGGYGYTF
TRBJ1-4 | - | TRBV5-1 | TRBD1 | TGCGCCAGCAGCGCCCCCGGGACAGTACAGCCAAAACTGTTTTTT | CASSAPGTVQPKLFF
TRBJ2-1 | - | TRBV4-3 | - | TGCGCCAGCAGCCCGGCGGGGATCGGGTCCTACAATGAGCAGTTCTTC | CASSPAGIGSYNEQFF
TRBJ2-6 | once | TRBV7-9 | - | TGTGCCAGCAGCTTAGTACTAGCTGGGGCCAACGTCCTGACTTTC | CASSLVLAGANVLTF
TRBJ2-7 | once | TRBV19 | TRBD2 | TGTGCCAGTAGTATCGGCGGGAGCCAAGCCTACGAGCAGTACTTC | CASSIGGSQAYEQYF
TRBJ2-2 | many | TRBV27 | TRBD1 | TGTGCCAGCAGGACAGAGACAGGGGGTAGTTCCGGGGAGCTGTTTTTT | CASRTETGGSSGELFF
TRBJ1-1 | - | TRBV21-1 | - | TGTGCCAGCAGCAAAGGACCTCTTAATTTAGACAGTGAAGCTTTCTTT | CASSKGPLNLDSEAFF
TRBJ1-5 | few | TRBV19 | - | TGTGCCAGTGACGAGGGCGAGAATCAGCCCCAGCATTTT | CASDEGENQPQHF
TRBJ2-3 | few | TRBV5-1 | TRBD2 | TGCGCCAGCAGCCCTTATGGACTAGCGGTTAGCACAGATACGCAGTATTTT | CASSPYGLAVSTDTQYF
TRBJ2-1 | few | TRBV15 | TRBD2 | TGTGCCACCAGCAGAGGGACTAGCGCCGACAATGAGCAGTTCTTC | CATSRGTSADNEQFF
TRBJ1-6 | - | TRBV4-2 | - | TGTGCCAGCAGCTATCAGGGAGGTAATTCACCCCTCCACTTT | CASSYQGGNSPLHF
TRBJ2-5 | - | TRBV21-1 | - | TGTGCCAGCAGCAAAGACGAGGACTTCGAGAGAGAGACCCAGTACTTC | CASSKDEDFERETQYF
TRBJ2-1 | - | TRBV15 | - | TGTGCCACCAGCGGGGAACCCTACAATGAGCAGTTCTTC | CATSGEPYNEQFF
TRBJ1-4 | - | TRBV11-3 | - | - | CASGFWAGSMKNCFF
TRBJ2-7 | - | TRBV7-8 | TRBD1 | TGTGCCAGCAGCTTCCGGGACAGGGGTCGGGGCGAGCAGTACTTC | CASSFRDRGRGEQYF
TRBJ1-3 | once | TRBV7-2 | TRBD1 | TGTGCCAGCAGCTCGGGACAGGGGGTCCGCTCTGGAAACACCATATATTTT | CASSSGQGVRSGNTIYF
TRBJ2-7 | - | TRBV11-2 | - | TGTGCCAGCAGCGAAGACAGATCGCCCTACGAGCAGTACTTC | CASSEDRSPYEQYF
TRBJ2-1 | - | TRBV5-1 | TRBD2 | TGCGCCAGCAGCTTGGAGGGACTAGTCTACAATGAGCAGTTCTTC | CASSLEGLVYNEQFF
TRBJ2-3 | - | TRBV4-1 | TRBD2 | TGCGCCAGCAGCCAAGTTGTATCGCGGGGGGAAACAGATACGCAGTATTTT | CASSQVVSRGETDTQYF
TRBJ2-5 | - | TRBV28 | - | TGTGCCAGCAGTTTATTGACCCAGGGCCAAGAGACCCAGTACTTC | CASSLLTQGQETQYF
TRBJ1-2 | once | TRBV7-9 | - | TGTGCCAGCAGCTTACGGGCTCAGGGCTATGGCTACACCTTC | CASSLRAQGYGYTF
TRBJ1-1 | - | TRBV10-3 | TRBD1 | TGTGCCATCAATTCTGGGGTAGGGGGCAACACTGAAGCTTTCTTT | CAINSGVGGNTEAFF
TRBJ2-5 | - | TRBV30 | - | TGTGCCTGGAGTATCGGGACACAAGAGACCCAGTACTTC | CAWSIGTQETQYF
TRBJ1-1 | - | TRBV5-1 | - | TGCGCCAGCAGCCCAGGGACAGAAGCTTTCTTT | CASSPGTEAFF
TRBJ1-5 | - | TRBV7-2 | - | TGTGCCAGCAGCCCAGGGGTCGACAATCAGCCCCAGCATTTT | CASSPGVDNQPQHF
TRBJ2-2 | many | TRBV5-1 | - | TGCGCCAGCAGCTTGGAAAATGCCGGGGAGCTGTTTTTT | CASSLENAGELFF
TRBJ2-7 | many | TRBV27 | TRBD2 | TGTGCCAGCAGTTTTAGCGGGGGGGCCTACGAGCAGTACTTC | CASSFSGGAYEQYF
TRBJ1-5 | once | TRBV28 | - | TGTGCCAGCAGTTTCCGGGCCCCCCGGCAGCCCCAGCATTTT | CASSFRAPRQPQHF
TRBJ2-5 | - | TRBV5-1 | - | TGCGCCAGCAGCTTGGGCGGGTCGGGGGAAGAGACCCAGTACTTC | CASSLGGSGEETQYF
TRBJ2-7 | - | TRBV27 | - | TGTGCCAGCAGTCCTACAGGGATCCCCTACGAGCAGTACTTC | CASSPTGIPYEQYF
TRBJ2-3 | - | TRBV4-1 | - | TGCGCCAGTAAGGAGGCCTATGGCACAGATACGCAGTATTTT | CASKEAYGTDTQYF
TRBJ1-5 | - | TRBV7-8 | TRBD1 | TGTGCCAGCAGCTTCGGGGGACAGGGTGAGCCCCAGCATTTT | CASSFGGQGEPQHF
TRBJ2-1 | - | TRBV6-5 | TRBD2 | TGTGCCAGCAGCCGGGGGGGTGAGCAGTTCTTC | CASSRGGEQFF
TRBJ1-2 | - | TRBV11-3 | - | TGTGCCAGCAGCTTGCGCTATGGCTACACCTTC | CASSLRYGYTF
TRBJ2-7 | - | TRBV18 | TRBD1 | TGTGCCAGCTCACCGCCCGGGACAGGGGGTTACGAGCAGTACTTC | CASSPPGTGGYEQYF
TRBJ1-5 | - | TRBV19 | TRBD1 | TGTGCCAGTACCCTGGACAGGGATATCAATCAGCCCCAGCATTTT | CASTLDRDINQPQHF
TRBJ1-5 | - | TRBV30 | - | TGTGCCTGGAGTGCGGCAGGGGTTCAGCCCCAGCATTTT | CAWSAAGVQPQHF
TRBJ2-1 | - | TRBV10-3 | TRBD2 | TGTGCCATCAGCCACGAAGCGGGAACAAGGAATGAGCAGTTCTTC | CAISHEAGTRNEQFF
TRBJ2-5 | few | TRBV5-1 | - | TGCGCCAGCAGCCTTAGGGACTCCAACGTTGGGGAGACCCAGTACTTC | CASSLRDSNVGETQYF
TRBJ1-2 | - | TRBV7-9 | - | TGTGCCACTCGGGGAGGGAACTATGGCTACACCTTC | CATRGGNYGYTF
TRBJ2-5 | - | TRBV18 | TRBD2 | TGTGCCAGCTCACCGGGACTACAAGAGACCCAGTACTTC | CASSPGLQETQYF
TRBJ1-4 | - | TRBV18 | - | TGTGCCAGCTCAAACCGTGCTAATGAAAAACTGTTTTTT | CASSNRANEKLFF
TRBJ1-4 | - | TRBV30 | - | TGTGCCTGGAGAGGTGACATCGGGGGAAAACTGTTTTTT | CAWRGDIGGKLFF
TRBJ2-7 | - | TRBV7-3 | TRBD1 | TGTGCCAGCAGCTCCCACGACAGGGGCCACTACGAGCAGTACTTC | CASSSHDRGHYEQYF
TRBJ1-2 | - | TRBV5-1 | TRBD1 | TGCGCCAGCAGCACAGGGGCTGGTGGCTACACCTTC | CASSTGAGGYTF
TRBJ2-7 | medium-sized | TRBV7-2 | - | TGTGCCAGCAGCACCCATTTCCCACCGGGCTACGAGCAGTACTTC | CASSTHFPPGYEQYF
TRBJ2-5 | - | TRBV7-9 | TRBD1 | TGTGCCAGCAGAAGGACTCAGGGGGCGCAGGAGACCCAGTACTTC | CASRRTQGAQETQYF
TRBJ2-1 | - | TRBV7-9 | TRBD2 | TGTGCCAGCAGCTCTATAGCGGGGGTCAATTACAATGAGCAGTTCTTC | CASSSIAGVNYNEQFF
TRBJ2-1 | - | TRBV11-2 | - | TGTGCCAGCAGCTCAAATTGGGGTAATGAGCAGTTCTTC | CASSSNWGNEQFF
TRBJ2-3 | once | TRBV28 | - | TGTGCCAGCAGACATGGGAGCGGAGGGGGCACAGATACGCAGTATTTT | CASRHGSGGGTDTQYF
TRBJ2-7 | - | TRBV9 | - | TGTGCCAGCAGCGTAGATGTGGGTCCGGGCGAGCAGTACTTC | CASSVDVGPGEQYF
TRBJ1-2 | - | TRBV7-8 | - | TGTGCCAGCAGCTTAGAGGGTTTCGACGGTGGCTACACCTTC | CASSLEGFDGGYTF
TRBJ2-7 | - | TRBV2 | - | TGTGCCAGCAGGAACCTTTTGGGCAGAACCTACGAGCAGTACTTC | CASRNLLGRTYEQYF
TRBJ2-7 | - | TRBV19 | - | TGTGCCAGTAGTATTAGTGGCCAGGCTGGCTACGAGCAGTACTTC | CASSISGQAGYEQYF